Listed below are T cell receptor beta chains from one sample, sequenced in a study of shared clonotypes between healthy human individuals. This table comes from immunoSEQ multiplex PCR, and its TCRdb copy is limited to in-frame clones, with some not included. The sample carries approximately 350,000 clones, approximately 96% recorded once. Sequenced input: memory CD8+ T cells sorted from blood. The receptors come from a man younger than 45 in good health. Both conserved end residues are part of each CDR3. Fields, in order: CDR3 protein, CDR3 DNA, J gene, D gene, CDR3 length, V gene, clone size. A D gene is named only where the DNA matches it firmly. Clone size is not always given. Where it is, it says once, few, many or a class for expanded clones.

CDR3 protein: CAIGESGRAVDEQYF
CDR3 DNA: TGTGCCATTGGAGAGAGCGGGAGGGCCGTCGACGAGCAGTACTTC
J gene: TRBJ2-7
D gene: TRBD2
CDR3 length: 15
V gene: TRBV28
clone size: NA

CDR3 protein: CASSLGGGSSDTQYF
CDR3 DNA: TGTGCCAGCAGCTTGGGAGGTGGGAGTTCAGATACGCAGTATTTT
J gene: TRBJ2-3
D gene: NA
CDR3 length: 15
V gene: TRBV5-4
clone size: NA

CDR3 protein: CASSPLGTTNEKLFF
CDR3 DNA: TGTGCCAGCAGCCCGTTAGGAACAACTAATGAAAAACTGTTTTTT
J gene: TRBJ1-4
D gene: NA
CDR3 length: 15
V gene: TRBV11-2
clone size: once

CDR3 protein: CASNTRGRGAFSYEQYF
CDR3 DNA: TGTGCCAGCAACACCCGAGGCAGGGGCGCGTTTTCCTACGAGCAGTACTTC
J gene: TRBJ2-7
D gene: NA
CDR3 length: 17
V gene: TRBV28
clone size: NA

CDR3 protein: CASRRDYTDTQYF
CDR3 DNA: TGTGCCAGCAGACGGGATTACACAGATACGCAGTATTTT
J gene: TRBJ2-3
D gene: NA
CDR3 length: 13
V gene: TRBV6-5
clone size: NA

CDR3 protein: CASSLGRQIQTRSGRETQYF
CDR3 DNA: TGCGCCAGCAGCTTGGGGCGGCAGATACAAACACGTTCGGGTCGGGAGACCCAGTACTTC
J gene: TRBJ2-5
D gene: NA
CDR3 length: 20
V gene: TRBV5-1
clone size: NA

CDR3 protein: CASSQEETAGGPGETQYF
CDR3 DNA: TGTGCCAGCAGCCAAGAAGAGACCGCGGGAGGGCCGGGGGAGACCCAGTACTTC
J gene: TRBJ2-5
D gene: TRBD2
CDR3 length: 18
V gene: TRBV4-2
clone size: NA

CDR3 protein: CASRKSGNGVEQFF
CDR3 DNA: TGTGCCAGCAGGAAAAGCGGGAACGGTGTTGAGCAGTTCTTC
J gene: TRBJ2-1
D gene: TRBD2
CDR3 length: 14
V gene: TRBV2
clone size: once

CDR3 protein: CASSSDVPLYGYTF
CDR3 DNA: TGTGCCAGCAGCTCCGATGTACCGCTCTATGGCTACACCTTC
J gene: TRBJ1-2
D gene: NA
CDR3 length: 14
V gene: TRBV7-9
clone size: NA

CDR3 protein: CASSPIRSGSLIGEQFF
CDR3 DNA: TGTGCCAGCAGCCCTATCAGAAGCGGGAGTCTAATAGGTGAGCAGTTCTTC
J gene: TRBJ2-1
D gene: TRBD2
CDR3 length: 17
V gene: TRBV14
clone size: few

CDR3 protein: CASSPQQETQYF
CDR3 DNA: TGTGCCAGCTCACCACAACAAGAGACCCAGTACTTC
J gene: TRBJ2-5
D gene: NA
CDR3 length: 12
V gene: TRBV18
clone size: NA

CDR3 protein: CASSSSGTVNTEAFF
CDR3 DNA: TGTGCCAGCTCATCTTCCGGGACGGTGAACACTGAAGCTTTCTTT
J gene: TRBJ1-1
D gene: NA
CDR3 length: 15
V gene: TRBV18
clone size: NA

CDR3 protein: CASSPWTSGSSDGANVLTF
CDR3 DNA: TGTGCCAGCAGTCCCTGGACTAGCGGGAGTAGTGACGGGGCCAACGTCCTGACTTTC
J gene: TRBJ2-6
D gene: TRBD2
CDR3 length: 19
V gene: TRBV27
clone size: NA

CDR3 protein: CASSQEENTEAFF
CDR3 DNA: TGTGCCAGCAGCCAAGAAGAGAACACTGAAGCTTTCTTT
J gene: TRBJ1-1
D gene: NA
CDR3 length: 13
V gene: TRBV14
clone size: NA

CDR3 protein: CASSEVPGITEAFF
CDR3 DNA: TGTGCCAGCAGTGAAGTTCCGGGTATCACTGAAGCTTTCTTT
J gene: TRBJ1-1
D gene: NA
CDR3 length: 14
V gene: TRBV6-1
clone size: NA

CDR3 protein: CASSITPGGVETQYF
CDR3 DNA: TGTGCCAGCAGCATAACTCCAGGGGGCGTGGAGACCCAGTACTTC
J gene: TRBJ2-5
D gene: TRBD1
CDR3 length: 15
V gene: TRBV5-6
clone size: NA

CDR3 protein: CASSLGGTSHYEQYF
CDR3 DNA: TGTGCCAGCAGCTTAGGCGGGACTAGTCACTACGAGCAGTACTTC
J gene: TRBJ2-7
D gene: TRBD2
CDR3 length: 15
V gene: TRBV7-9
clone size: NA

CDR3 protein: CASSHLRGQTYEQYF
CDR3 DNA: TGCGCCAGCAGCCACCTCAGGGGGCAAACCTACGAGCAGTACTTC
J gene: TRBJ2-7
D gene: TRBD1
CDR3 length: 15
V gene: TRBV4-1
clone size: NA

CDR3 protein: CATHGGGGGYTF
CDR3 DNA: TGTGCCACCCACGGGGGGGGAGGTGGCTACACCTTC
J gene: TRBJ1-2
D gene: NA
CDR3 length: 12
V gene: TRBV30
clone size: NA

CDR3 protein: CASSESRGIGYTF
CDR3 DNA: TGTGCCAGCAGTGAATCCAGGGGGATAGGCTACACCTTC
J gene: TRBJ1-2
D gene: TRBD1
CDR3 length: 13
V gene: TRBV6-1
clone size: NA

CDR3 protein: CASSVGSYSNQPQHF
CDR3 DNA: TGTGCCAGCAGTGTTGGCAGCTATAGCAATCAGCCCCAGCATTTT
J gene: TRBJ1-5
D gene: NA
CDR3 length: 15
V gene: TRBV6-1
clone size: NA

CDR3 protein: CASRPGTSLADTQYF
CDR3 DNA: TGTGCCAGCAGGCCTGGGACTAGCTTGGCAGATACGCAGTATTTT
J gene: TRBJ2-3
D gene: TRBD2
CDR3 length: 15
V gene: TRBV5-4
clone size: once

CDR3 protein: CASSLSRVAPFYEQYF
CDR3 DNA: TGTGCCAGCAGCTTAAGCCGGGTCGCCCCCTTCTACGAGCAGTACTTC
J gene: TRBJ2-7
D gene: NA
CDR3 length: 16
V gene: TRBV7-8
clone size: NA

CDR3 protein: CASSIFTGNEQFF
CDR3 DNA: TGTGCCAGTAGTATTTTTACGGGGAATGAGCAGTTCTTC
J gene: TRBJ2-1
D gene: NA
CDR3 length: 13
V gene: TRBV19
clone size: NA

CDR3 protein: CASSSTQGLSEAFF
CDR3 DNA: TGTGCCAGCAGCTCCACACAAGGGCTGTCTGAAGCTTTCTTT
J gene: TRBJ1-1
D gene: NA
CDR3 length: 14
V gene: TRBV7-9
clone size: NA

CDR3 protein: CASSLTLNRVTEAFF
CDR3 DNA: TGTGCCAGCAGCTTAACACTCAACAGGGTCACTGAAGCTTTCTTT
J gene: TRBJ1-1
D gene: NA
CDR3 length: 15
V gene: TRBV7-2
clone size: once

CDR3 protein: CASSYRRSNNEQFF
CDR3 DNA: TGTGCCAGCAGTTACCGGCGGAGCAACAATGAGCAGTTCTTC
J gene: TRBJ2-1
D gene: NA
CDR3 length: 14
V gene: TRBV6-6
clone size: once

CDR3 protein: CASSFVLAGIVEQYF
CDR3 DNA: TGTGCCAGCAGTTTCGTACTAGCGGGAATAGTCGAGCAGTACTTC
J gene: TRBJ2-7
D gene: TRBD2
CDR3 length: 15
V gene: TRBV7-9
clone size: NA

CDR3 protein: CAWSPIDWYQETQYF
CDR3 DNA: TGTGCCTGGAGTCCCATCGACTGGTACCAAGAGACCCAGTACTTC
J gene: TRBJ2-5
D gene: NA
CDR3 length: 15
V gene: TRBV30
clone size: NA

CDR3 protein: CAWSSKGRRGTTGEQYF
CDR3 DNA: TGTGCCTGGAGTTCGAAGGGAAGGCGGGGGACTACGGGGGAGCAGTACTTC
J gene: TRBJ2-7
D gene: TRBD2
CDR3 length: 17
V gene: TRBV30
clone size: NA

CDR3 protein: CSASDRETQYF
CDR3 DNA: TGCAGTGCATCCGACAGGGAGACCCAGTACTTC
J gene: TRBJ2-5
D gene: NA
CDR3 length: 11
V gene: TRBV20-1
clone size: NA

CDR3 protein: CASSPHHTQYF
CDR3 DNA: TGCGCCAGCAGCCCCCACCATACGCAGTATTTT
J gene: TRBJ2-3
D gene: NA
CDR3 length: 11
V gene: TRBV5-1
clone size: NA

CDR3 protein: CASSLLEAYNEQFF
CDR3 DNA: TGTGCCAGCAGCTTGCTAGAGGCGTACAATGAGCAGTTCTTC
J gene: TRBJ2-1
D gene: NA
CDR3 length: 14
V gene: TRBV5-4
clone size: once

CDR3 protein: CASSFRRTGGSQETQYF
CDR3 DNA: TGTGCCAGCAGCTTCCGTCGGACAGGGGGCTCACAAGAGACCCAGTACTTC
J gene: TRBJ2-5
D gene: TRBD1
CDR3 length: 17
V gene: TRBV7-9
clone size: NA

CDR3 protein: CSVARGSDTQYF
CDR3 DNA: TGCAGCGTTGCGAGAGGATCAGATACGCAGTATTTT
J gene: TRBJ2-3
D gene: NA
CDR3 length: 12
V gene: TRBV29-1
clone size: NA

CDR3 protein: CSVSGLAGGYNEQFF
CDR3 DNA: TGCAGCGTTTCGGGACTAGCGGGTGGCTACAATGAGCAGTTCTTC
J gene: TRBJ2-1
D gene: TRBD2
CDR3 length: 15
V gene: TRBV29-1
clone size: NA

CDR3 protein: CAAEGPGARNQPQHF
CDR3 DNA: TGTGCCGCCGAAGGGCCGGGGGCGAGGAATCAGCCCCAGCATTTT
J gene: TRBJ1-5
D gene: NA
CDR3 length: 15
V gene: TRBV6-6
clone size: NA

CDR3 protein: CASSPHQETQYF
CDR3 DNA: TGTGCCAGCAGCCCACACCAAGAGACCCAGTACTTC
J gene: TRBJ2-5
D gene: NA
CDR3 length: 12
V gene: TRBV7-6
clone size: NA

CDR3 protein: CASTSRFWLAGFNEQFF
CDR3 DNA: TGCGCCAGCACCAGCAGGTTCTGGCTAGCGGGGTTTAATGAGCAGTTCTTC
J gene: TRBJ2-1
D gene: TRBD2
CDR3 length: 17
V gene: TRBV4-1
clone size: NA

CDR3 protein: CASSAPSGRGNEQYF
CDR3 DNA: TGTGCCAGCAGTGCTCCTAGCGGGAGAGGCAACGAGCAGTACTTC
J gene: TRBJ2-7
D gene: TRBD2
CDR3 length: 15
V gene: TRBV6-1
clone size: NA

CDR3 protein: CASSLAWKETQYF
CDR3 DNA: TGTGCCAGCAGTTTAGCGTGGAAAGAGACCCAGTACTTC
J gene: TRBJ2-5
D gene: NA
CDR3 length: 13
V gene: TRBV28
clone size: NA

CDR3 protein: CASSIPGRGYTF
CDR3 DNA: TGTGCCAGTAGTATCCCGGGGAGGGGCTACACCTTC
J gene: TRBJ1-2
D gene: NA
CDR3 length: 12
V gene: TRBV19
clone size: few

CDR3 protein: CASRVGLAGADTQYF
CDR3 DNA: TGTGCCAGCAGGGTCGGACTAGCGGGAGCCGATACGCAGTATTTT
J gene: TRBJ2-3
D gene: TRBD2
CDR3 length: 15
V gene: TRBV25-1
clone size: NA

CDR3 protein: CASSFPVLGEFTDTQYF
CDR3 DNA: TGTGCCAGCAGCTTTCCGGTTCTGGGAGAGTTCACAGATACGCAGTATTTT
J gene: TRBJ2-3
D gene: NA
CDR3 length: 17
V gene: TRBV5-6
clone size: NA

CDR3 protein: CASRARDGSYEQYF
CDR3 DNA: TGTGCCAGCAGGGCCCGGGACGGATCCTACGAGCAGTACTTC
J gene: TRBJ2-7
D gene: NA
CDR3 length: 14
V gene: TRBV6-1
clone size: NA

CDR3 protein: CASKRAGELFF
CDR3 DNA: TGTGCCAGCAAAAGGGCCGGGGAGCTGTTTTTT
J gene: TRBJ2-2
D gene: NA
CDR3 length: 11
V gene: TRBV25-1
clone size: NA

CDR3 protein: CASSLGTFSSYNEQFF
CDR3 DNA: TGTGCCAGCAGTTTAGGGACCTTCAGCTCCTACAATGAGCAGTTCTTC
J gene: TRBJ2-1
D gene: NA
CDR3 length: 16
V gene: TRBV28
clone size: NA

CDR3 protein: CASSYRDLDYEQFF
CDR3 DNA: TGTGCCAGCAGTTACAGGGATCTCGATTATGAGCAGTTCTTC
J gene: TRBJ2-1
D gene: NA
CDR3 length: 14
V gene: TRBV6-5
clone size: NA